Only a few counts were recorded for the clone carrying this TCR beta chain. This entry comes from a study of identifying expanded T cells in peripheral blood. Germline CDR1 is SGHNT and CDR2 is YYREEE (reference sequence). Trimming took 10 bases from V and 1 from J; bases not matched to a gene: 8. CDR3 length equals 14 residues. Profiled with immunoSEQ multiplex PCR; TCRdb holds only in-frame clones, not every one. The sample carries about 100,000 clones, 80% to 90% recorded once. This chain uses TRBV5-4 with TRBJ2-3, with TRBD2 identical over 8 bases. This TCR was recovered from a person between 18 and 69 years old in good health. Sequencing was carried out using blood. The CDR3 coding sequence is TGTGCCTGGAGAAGCGGGGGCCGCACAGATACGCAGTATTTT. It codes for CAWRSGGRTDTQYF.